One and the same sample provided the 27 T cell receptor beta chains below, sequenced in a study of blood T cell repertoires in COVID-19. TCRdb's table, derived via immunoSEQ multiplex PCR, lists solely in-frame clones and lacks some. The table shows fewer than 200,000 clones, with around 90% occurring only once. Input material: peripheral blood. These receptor sequences come from a middle-aged man with active or convalescent COVID-19.

This sequence joins TRBV9 and TRBJ1-5, with D perhaps matching TRBD1 (6 bases). The CDR3 contains 15 residues. V shed 3 bases and J shed 4 bases, with 14 bases lying between them. CDR1 and CDR2 (germline): SGDLS, YYNGEE. CDR3 nucleotide sequence: TGTGCCAGCAGCGCCGGGACCACAGGGAATCAGCCCCAGCATTTT. Its translation is CASSAGTTGNQPQHF.

The V and J genes are TRBV7-8 and TRBJ2-4; D is possibly TRBD1 (6 bases). Looked up from germline, CDR1 is SGHVS and CDR2 is FQNEAQ. Between the trimmed V and J ends, which lost 9 bases and 9 bases, there was a span of 15 bases. CDR3 size: 12 residues. The CDR3 DNA sequence: TGTGCCAGTTCGTCGGACAGAGGCATTCAGTACTTC. Its translation is CASSSDRGIQYF.

CDR3 residues: CASSILQGGNTIYF. CDR3 bases: TGTGCCAGCAGCATCCTACAGGGAGGAAACACCATATATTTT. The rearrangement links TRBV11-2 to TRBJ1-3, with D perhaps TRBD1 (6 bases). This CDR3 is built from 14 residues. Germline loops: CDR1 SGHAT, CDR2 FQNNGV. The germline V and J ends were trimmed by 5 bases and 4 bases, with 12 bases remaining between them.

The J gene is TRBJ2-7, the V gene TRBV28; D might be TRBD1 (5 bases). Germline lookup yields CDR1 MDHEN and CDR2 SYDVKM. V lost 6 bases, J lost 6 bases, and 18 bases lay in between. The CDR3 consists of 14 residues. In DNA, the CDR3 is TGTGCCAGCAGGTTCGGCAGGGTCCGTGCCGAGCAGTACTTC. This sequence encodes CASRFGRVRAEQYF. Full variable domain (outside the CDR3, taken from reference TRBV28 and TRBJ2-7): DVKVTQSSRYLVKRTGEKVFLECVQDMDHENMFWYRQDPGLGLRLIYFSYDVKMKEKGDIPEGYSVSREKKERFSLILESASTNQTSMYLCASRFGRVRAEQYFGPGTRLTVT.

This chain uses TRBV3-1 (or the pseudogene TRBV3-2) with TRBJ2-1, with TRBD1 identical over 10 bases. The germline V gene has CDR1 LGHDT and CDR2 YNNKEL (reference sequence). The CDR3 covers 15 residues. Trimming cost V 7 bases and J 8 bases; bases outside gene matches: 11. For the CDR3, the DNA is TGTGCCAGCACCGGGGGGACAGGGGTGAGTTATGAGCAGTTCTTC. It yields the protein CASTGGTGVSYEQFF.

V gene TRBV5-8 combines with J gene TRBJ1-2; 7 bases fit TRBD1. The CDR3 contains 15 residues. CDR1 SGHTS and CDR2 YDEGEE come from the germline V gene. With V trimmed by 0 bases and J by 2 bases, 4 bases remained unmatched. CDR3 sequence reads: CASSLERGPNYGYTF. CDR3 coding DNA: TGTGCCAGCAGCTTGGAGAGGGGGCCCAACTATGGCTACACCTTC.

This chain uses TRBV24-1 with TRBJ2-5; 9 nucleotides agree with TRBD1. With 3 bases clipped from V and 4 bases from J, the junction kept 8 bases outside the gene matches. CDR3 length equals 16 residues. Per germline, CDR1 KGHDR and CDR2 SFDVKD. The CDR3 bases are TGTGCCACCAGTGATCCTTCCGACAGGGGGGGAGAGACCCAGTACTTC. Translating gives CATSDPSDRGGETQYF.

A few counts support this clone. V and J are TRBV4-2 and TRBJ1-4; D possibly corresponds to TRBD1 (5 bases). Germline lookup yields CDR1 LGHNA and CDR2 YNFKEQ. V lost 0 bases and J 0 bases, leaving 14 bases between the germline ends. CDR3 size: 18 residues. The CDR3 spells CASSQEATADTTNEKLFF. CDR3 DNA: TGTGCCAGCAGCCAAGAAGCGACAGCAGACACAACTAATGAAAAACTGTTTTTT.

This clone was detected once. DNA of the CDR3: TGTGCCACACGAGGGAGCTCCTACGAGCAGTACTTC. Amino acids: CATRGSSYEQYF. The chain links TRBV10-3 to TRBJ2-7, with D tentatively TRBD2 (5 bases). Germline lookup yields CDR1 ENHRY and CDR2 SYGVKD. This CDR3 contains 12 residues. Deletions cut 10 bases from V and 0 bases from J, with 10 bases between.

The chain recombines TRBV27 with TRBJ2-5, with D possibly matching TRBD1 (5 bases). CDR3 length equals 13 residues. Trimming took off 2 bases at V and 5 bases at J, with 9 bases between the two ends. Germline V gene lookup returns CDR1 MNHEY and CDR2 SMNVEV (reference sequence). The CDR3 sequence: CASSLGHMETQYF. In nucleotides, the CDR3 is TGTGCCAGCAGTTTAGGACATATGGAGACCCAGTACTTC.

The chain combines TRBV25-1 with TRBJ1-6, with TRBD1 matching over 9 bases. The CDR3 extends over 15 amino acids. V trimming: 3 bases; J trimming: 9 bases; junction bases outside the gene matches: 6. The germline V gene has CDR1 MGHDK and CDR2 SYGVNS. The CDR3 DNA is TGTGCCAGCAGTGAGGAGGGGGACAGGGCTTCACCCCTCCACTTT. Encoded protein: CASSEEGDRASPLHF.

This chain links TRBV7-6 with TRBJ1-5; no firm D call. CDR1 and CDR2 from the germline V gene are SGHVS and FNYEAQ. The CDR3 length is 16 residues. V shed 2 bases and J shed 3 bases, with 14 bases lying between them. CDR3 DNA: TGTGCCAGCAGCTTAACCGCTGGGCAGTCCAATCAGCCCCAGCATTTT. Amino acid sequence: CASSLTAGQSNQPQHF.

The CDR3 loop is CASSPQGGQPQHF. The CDR3 coding sequence is TGTGCCAGCAGCCCTCAGGGTGGTCAGCCCCAGCATTTT. The rearrangement uses TRBV7-9 and TRBJ1-5, with TRBD1 as a possible D gene (5 bases). Germline loops: CDR1 SEHNR, CDR2 FQNEAQ (reference sequence). The CDR3 loop spans 13 amino acids. Trimming removed 5 bases from V and 6 bases from J, with 11 bases in between.

The V call is TRBV6-5, the J call TRBJ1-5; a possible D gene is TRBD1 (5 bases). There are 15 residues in the CDR3. V was clipped by 5 bases and J by 1 base, with 12 bases between them. Germline-derived CDR1 and CDR2 are MNHEY and SVGAGI. CDR3: CASSLRGLSNQPQHF. CDR3 nucleotide sequence: TGTGCCAGCAGTCTTAGGGGTTTGAGCAATCAGCCCCAGCATTTT.

This sequence joins TRBV14 and TRBJ2-7, with D tentatively TRBD2 (6 bases). Germline-derived CDR1 and CDR2 are SGHDN and FVKESK. Between the trimmed V and J ends, which lost 4 bases and 2 bases, there was a span of 15 bases. The CDR3 covers 15 residues. CDR3 bases: TGTGCCAGCAGCCTGGCCGGGGGAAGGCCCTACGAGCAGTACTTC. Protein product: CASSLAGGRPYEQYF. Full variable domain (remainder filled in from reference TRBV14 and TRBJ2-7): EAGVTQFPSHSVIEKGQTVTLRCDPISGHDNLYWYRRVMGKEIKFLLHFVKESKQDESGMPNNRFLAERTGGTYSTLKVQPAELEDSGVYFCASSLAGGRPYEQYFGPGTRLTVT.

This chain uses TRBV4-1 with TRBJ1-5, with 8 bases matching TRBD1. CDR3 size: 16 residues. Germline V gives CDR1 MGHRA, CDR2 YSYEKL. The V gene end was trimmed by 3 bases and the J gene end by 9 bases; junction bases not matched to a gene: 13. DNA of the CDR3: TGCGCCAGCAGCCAGTGGACAGGGTCTGGCGCGAGGCCCCAGCATTTT. It translates to CASSQWTGSGARPQHF.

V is TRBV29-1 and J is TRBJ1-5, with TRBD1 matching 9 bases. Germline CDR1 SQVTM, CDR2 ANQGSEA. This CDR3 has 12 residues. With V trimmed by 6 bases and J by 5 bases, 2 bases remained unmatched. The CDR3 reads CSVRQGDQPQHF. The DNA of the CDR3 is TGCAGCGTACGACAGGGGGATCAGCCCCAGCATTTT. Using reference TRBV29-1 and TRBJ1-5 for the parts outside the CDR3, the full variable domain is SAVISQKPSRDICQRGTSLTIQCQVDSQVTMMFWYRQQPGQSLTLIATANQGSEATYESGFVIDKFPISRPNLTFSTLTVSNMSPEDSSIYLCSVRQGDQPQHFGDGTRLSIL.

This chain links TRBV28 with TRBJ1-2, with TRBD1 matching over 7 bases. This CDR3 comprises 14 residues. Per the germline V gene, CDR1 is MDHEN and CDR2 is SYDVKM. V gave up 4 bases and J gave up 4 bases; unmatched junction bases: 6. For the CDR3, the DNA is TGTGCCAGCAGTTCCGTCGGGACAGCCTATGGCTACACCTTC. This gives the protein CASSSVGTAYGYTF.

The rearrangement uses TRBV7-8 and TRBJ1-6; TRBD1 aligns across 9 bases. Germline trimming cut 5 bases from V and 9 bases from J; bases unmatched to any gene: 5. Germline loops: CDR1 SGHVS, CDR2 FQNEAQ. This CDR3 comprises 14 residues. The CDR3 spells CASSETGGTSPLHF. CDR3 sequence (DNA): TGTGCCAGCAGCGAGACAGGGGGTACTTCACCCCTCCACTTT.

The J gene is TRBJ2-5, the V gene TRBV3-1 (or the pseudogene TRBV3-2); a possible D gene is TRBD2 (6 bases). Between the trimmed V and J ends, which lost 2 bases and 0 bases, there was a span of 13 bases. Germline V gene data show CDR1 as LGHDT and CDR2 as YNNKEL (reference sequence). This CDR3 has 16 residues. The CDR3: CASSQIAGTHQETQYF. CDR3 coding DNA: TGTGCCAGCAGCCAAATCGCGGGGACCCACCAAGAGACCCAGTACTTC.

About this clone itself: Germline and junction disagree at one end, which may indicate a read error. This chain uses TRBV4-1 with TRBJ1-1; D remains unclear. Germline values: CDR1 MGHRA, CDR2 YSYEKL. The CDR3 is 15 residues long. As DNA, the CDR3 is TGCGCCAGCAGCCAAGGATTTCCGCGGAACGCTGAAGCTTTCTTT. Encoded protein: CASSQGFPRNAEAFF.

V usage is TRBV5-5 and J usage is TRBJ2-1; the match to TRBD2 covers 7 bases. J lost 7 bases, V lost 5 bases, and 9 bases had no gene match. The length of the CDR3 is 14 residues. Germline CDR1 and CDR2: SGHKS and YYEKEE (reference sequence). The CDR3 nucleotides read TGTGCCAGCAGGTCGATGGGCGGGGGTAATGAGCAGTTCTTC. Residues: CASRSMGGGNEQFF.

The V gene is TRBV6-6, the J gene TRBJ1-3, with D unresolved. Germline lookup yields CDR1 MNHNY and CDR2 SVGAGI (reference sequence). V lost 2 bases, J lost 0 bases, and 8 bases lay in between. The CDR3 runs 15 residues. This CDR3 reads CASSYRESSGNTIYF. The CDR3 region has the DNA TGTGCCAGCAGTTACAGGGAGAGCTCTGGAAACACCATATATTTT.

V is TRBV9 and J is TRBJ2-2, with TRBD1 matching 7 bases. Trimming took 3 bases from V and 4 from J; bases not matched to a gene: 3. Germline CDR1 and CDR2: SGDLS and YYNGEE. The CDR3 loop spans 14 amino acids. CDR3 amino acids: CASSATGFTGELFF. Written as DNA, the CDR3 is TGTGCCAGCAGCGCGACAGGGTTCACCGGGGAGCTGTTTTTT.

The gene calls are TRBV5-5 and TRBJ1-1, with a weak D call TRBD1 (5 bases). V was cut by 0 bases and J by 3 bases, with 9 bases left in between. Germline CDR1 reads SGHKS; CDR2 reads YYEKEE (reference sequence). The CDR3 covers 14 residues. In DNA, the CDR3 is TGTGCCAGCAGCTTGGGACAGACGTACACTGAAGCTTTCTTT. It translates to CASSLGQTYTEAFF.

The chain combines TRBV3-1 (or the pseudogene TRBV3-2) with TRBJ1-3; 11 nucleotides agree with TRBD1. CDR1 and CDR2 from the germline V gene are LGHDT and YNNKEL (reference sequence). The CDR3 extends over 17 amino acids. V was pared by 3 bases and J by 0 bases, with 4 bases of the junction left unmatched. The CDR3 region has the DNA TGTGCCAGCAGCCATGGGACAGGGGGTAACTCTGGAAACACCATATATTTT. It codes for CASSHGTGGNSGNTIYF.

The CDR3 nucleotides read TGTGCCAGCAGTTGGACAGGAGGGGAGGAAGCTTTCTTT. This gives the protein CASSWTGGEEAFF. The chain recombines TRBV11-2 with TRBJ1-1; 7 bases map to TRBD1. The V gene's germline CDR1 is SGHAT and CDR2 FQNNGV. Germline trimming cut 6 bases from V and 8 bases from J; bases unmatched to any gene: 9. This CDR3 is 13 amino acids long.